The 5 T cell receptor beta chains below were found in one sample sequenced in a study of response to subunit inactivated influenza vaccine. A single record per CDR3 protein comes from TCRdb applying MiXCR to the RT-PCR reads. This table holds 500,000 to 600,000 distinct CDR3 sequences, 10% to 15% found once. The sample in question was PBMCs from blood, obtained about 40 days after vaccination. The receptors stem from a man between 50 and 59 years old who received an inactivated influenza vaccine.

The rearrangement uses TRBV30 and TRBJ1-1; 9 bases map to TRBD1. Germline V gene sequence: CDR1 GTSNPN, CDR2 SVGIG (reference sequence). This CDR3 spans 14 amino acids. V dropped 5 bases and J dropped 4; count of bases not matched to a gene: 8. In DNA, the CDR3 is TGTGCCTGGTATAATTACAGGGGGCTCACTGAAGCTTTCTTT. Its protein product is CAWYNYRGLTEAFF.

V gene TRBV7-2 combines with J gene TRBJ1-2; D is unresolved. Trimming took 5 bases from V and 7 from J, leaving 20 bases between them. Germline assignment: CDR1 SGHTA and CDR2 FQGNSA. The CDR3 has 15 amino acids. The CDR3 protein is CASSRESGRGPGYTF. For the CDR3, the DNA is TGTGCCAGCAGCCGCGAATCGGGCAGAGGCCCTGGCTACACCTTC.

This clonotype was seen only a few times. The chain is built from TRBV11-1 and TRBJ2-1; 9 bases agree with TRBD2. V shed 1 base and J 2 bases; nucleotides not matched to a gene: 3. There are 16 residues in the CDR3. CDR1 is SGHAT and CDR2 is FQDESV in the germline V gene (reference sequence). CDR3 DNA: TGTGCCAGCAGCTTAGAGGCTAGCGGGACCTACAATGAGCAGTTCTTC. It codes for CASSLEASGTYNEQFF.

This clonotype showed up many times. The chain couples TRBV11-2 to TRBJ2-1; 7 bases are a match to TRBD2. Germline V CDR1 and CDR2: SGHAT, FQNNGV. The CDR3 sequence is 16 residues long. J lost 5 bases, V lost 5 bases, and 12 bases had no gene match. The chain's CDR3 is CASSTMRDYENNEQFF. In DNA form, the CDR3 reads TGTGCCAGCAGCACGATGCGGGACTACGAAAACAATGAGCAGTTCTTC. Full variable domain (rest looked up from reference TRBV11-2 and TRBJ2-1): EAGVAQSPRYKIIEKRQSVAFWCNPISGHATLYWYQQILGQGPKLLIQFQNNGVVDDSQLPKDRFSAERLKGVDSTLKIQPAKLEDSAVYLCASSTMRDYENNEQFFGPGTRLTVL.

V and J are TRBV20-1 and TRBJ2-5; 7 bases are shared with TRBD1. This CDR3 is built from 14 residues. Germline CDR1 DFQATT, CDR2 SNEGSKA (reference sequence). The trim removed 3 bases at V and 1 base at J, leaving 5 bases unmatched. Here the CDR3 DNA reads TGCAGTGCTAGCCTGACAGGGTCCCAAGAGACCCAGTACTTC. Its protein product is CSASLTGSQETQYF.